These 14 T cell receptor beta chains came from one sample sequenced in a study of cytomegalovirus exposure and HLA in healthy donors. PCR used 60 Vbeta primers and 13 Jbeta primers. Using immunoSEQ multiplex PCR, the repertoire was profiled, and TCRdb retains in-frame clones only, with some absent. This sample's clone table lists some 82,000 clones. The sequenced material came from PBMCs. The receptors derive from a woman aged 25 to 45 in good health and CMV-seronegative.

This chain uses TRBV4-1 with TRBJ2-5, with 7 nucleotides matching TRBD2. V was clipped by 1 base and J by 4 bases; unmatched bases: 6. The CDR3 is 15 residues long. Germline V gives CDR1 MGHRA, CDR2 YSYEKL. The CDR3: CASSQGYGGLETQYF. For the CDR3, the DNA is TGCGCCAGCAGCCAAGGCTACGGGGGGTTAGAGACCCAGTACTTC.

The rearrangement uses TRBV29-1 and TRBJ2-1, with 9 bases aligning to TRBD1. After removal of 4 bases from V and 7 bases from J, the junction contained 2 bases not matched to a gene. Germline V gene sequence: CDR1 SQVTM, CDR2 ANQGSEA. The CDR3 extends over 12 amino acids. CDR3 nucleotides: TGCAGCGTTGGGACAGGGGCAAATGAGCAGTTCTTC. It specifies CSVGTGANEQFF.

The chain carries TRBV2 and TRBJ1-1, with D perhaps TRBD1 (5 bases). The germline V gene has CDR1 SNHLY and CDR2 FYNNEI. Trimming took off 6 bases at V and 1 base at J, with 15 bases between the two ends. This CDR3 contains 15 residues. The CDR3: CASRWDGGSNTEAFF. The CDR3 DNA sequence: TGTGCCAGCAGATGGGACGGGGGATCGAACACTGAAGCTTTCTTT.

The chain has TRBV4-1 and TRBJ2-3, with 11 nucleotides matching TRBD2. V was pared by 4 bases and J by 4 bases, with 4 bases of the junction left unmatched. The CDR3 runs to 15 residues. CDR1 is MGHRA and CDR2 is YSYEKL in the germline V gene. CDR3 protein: CASSPSGRSADTQYF. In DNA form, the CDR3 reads TGCGCCAGCAGCCCTAGCGGGAGGAGCGCAGATACGCAGTATTTT.

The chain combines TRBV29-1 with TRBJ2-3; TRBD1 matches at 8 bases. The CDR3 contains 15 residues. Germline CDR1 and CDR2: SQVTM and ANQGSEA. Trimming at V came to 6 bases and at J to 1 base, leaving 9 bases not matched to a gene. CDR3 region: CSVSGTGGGTDTQYF. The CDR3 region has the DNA TGCAGCGTCTCTGGGACAGGCGGAGGCACAGATACGCAGTATTTT.

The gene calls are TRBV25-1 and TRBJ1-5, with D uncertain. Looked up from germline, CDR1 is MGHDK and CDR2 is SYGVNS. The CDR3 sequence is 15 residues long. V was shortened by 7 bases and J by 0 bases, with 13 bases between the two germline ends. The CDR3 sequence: CASTERFISNQPQHF. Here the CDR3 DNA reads TGTGCCAGCACGGAGAGGTTCATTAGCAATCAGCCCCAGCATTTT.

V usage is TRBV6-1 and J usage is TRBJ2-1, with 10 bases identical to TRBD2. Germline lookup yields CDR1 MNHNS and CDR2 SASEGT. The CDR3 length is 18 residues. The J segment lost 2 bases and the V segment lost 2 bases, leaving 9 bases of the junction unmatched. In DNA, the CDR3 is TGTGCCAGCAGTGAATTTCTAGCGGGAGAAGTCACCTACAATGAGCAGTTCTTC. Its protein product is CASSEFLAGEVTYNEQFF.

CDR3 bases: TGTGCCAGCAGCTTAGTACAGGGGACTGAAGCTTTCTTT. This translates into CASSLVQGTEAFF. The rearrangement links TRBV7-8 to TRBJ1-1, with TRBD1 identical over 7 bases. Germline CDR1 and CDR2: SGHVS and FQNEAQ. The junction had 1 base not matched to a gene; V was cut back by 1 base and J by 5 bases. The CDR3 covers 13 residues.

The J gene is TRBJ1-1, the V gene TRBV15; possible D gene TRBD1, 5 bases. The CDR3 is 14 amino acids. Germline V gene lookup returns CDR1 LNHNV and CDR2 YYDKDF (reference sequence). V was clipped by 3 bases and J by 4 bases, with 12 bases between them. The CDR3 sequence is CATSRATDFTEAFF. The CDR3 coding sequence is TGTGCCACCAGCAGGGCGACAGATTTCACTGAAGCTTTCTTT.

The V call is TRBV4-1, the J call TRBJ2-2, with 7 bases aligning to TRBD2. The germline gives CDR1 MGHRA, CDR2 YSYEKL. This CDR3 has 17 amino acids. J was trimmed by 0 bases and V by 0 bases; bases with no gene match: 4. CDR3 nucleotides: TGCGCCAGCAGCCAAGAATTGCTAGCGGCGAACACCGGGGAGCTGTTTTTT. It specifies CASSQELLAANTGELFF.

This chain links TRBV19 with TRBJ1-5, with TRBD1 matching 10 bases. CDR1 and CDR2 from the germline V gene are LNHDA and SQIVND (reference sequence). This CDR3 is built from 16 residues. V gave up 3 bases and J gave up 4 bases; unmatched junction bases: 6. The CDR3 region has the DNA TGTGCCAGTAGTATCAGACAGGGGGCTGGGAATCAGCCCCAGCATTTT. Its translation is CASSIRQGAGNQPQHF.

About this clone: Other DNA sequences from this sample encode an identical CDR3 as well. The CDR3 protein is CASSQDKTGAYNEQFF. CDR3 nucleotide sequence: TGCGCCAGCAGCCAAGATAAGACGGGAGCCTACAATGAGCAGTTCTTC. The J gene is TRBJ2-1, the V gene TRBV4-1, with TRBD2 as a possible D gene (6 bases). Germline V gene sequence: CDR1 MGHRA, CDR2 YSYEKL. The CDR3 runs 16 residues. V was shortened by 0 bases and J by 2 bases, with 11 bases between the two germline ends.

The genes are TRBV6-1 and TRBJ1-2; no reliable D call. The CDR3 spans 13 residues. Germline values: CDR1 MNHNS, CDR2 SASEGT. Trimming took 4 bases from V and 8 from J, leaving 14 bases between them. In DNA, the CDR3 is TGTGCCAGCAGTGCCGAGGGTGTACGCGGCTACACCTTC. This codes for CASSAEGVRGYTF.

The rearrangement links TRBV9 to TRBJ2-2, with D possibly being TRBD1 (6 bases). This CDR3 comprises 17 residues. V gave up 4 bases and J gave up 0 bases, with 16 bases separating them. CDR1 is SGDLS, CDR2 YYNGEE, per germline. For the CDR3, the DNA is TGTGCCAGCAGCCTCAGAGGACAGCCTACGAACACCGGGGAGCTGTTTTTT. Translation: CASSLRGQPTNTGELFF.